This TCR beta chain was identified during a study of OX40 agonist ivuxolimab in advanced cancers. Study-level background: Patients received the agonistic anti-OX40 (CD134) antibody ivuxolimab. Averaging about 60 years in age, with a range of roughly 23 to 85, the cohort was around 83% male. Study findings and constraints: Nonresponders included some who also had low normalized T-cell clonal expansion. No determination was made of the antigen specificity of the expanded peripheral T cells.

On this clone: Its antigen remains unidentified.

The table came from immunoSEQ multiplex PCR; TCRdb's copy has only in-frame clones and leaves some out. The sample has over 30,000 clones; around nine tenths are singletons. The starting material was CD4+ or CD8+ T cells sorted from blood, obtained in a trial of the OX40 agonist ivuxolimab. The origin of this receptor is an adult with an advanced solid tumor such as melanoma, head and neck, liver or kidney cancer.

The CDR3 loop is CASSIIRVSEQFF. The CDR3 DNA sequence: TGTGCCAGCAGCATCATCAGGGTGAGTGAGCAGTTCTTC. The chain uses TRBV6-1 and TRBJ2-1; possibly TRBD1 for D (5 bases). CDR1 is MNHNS, CDR2 SASEGT, per germline. Deletions cut 6 bases from V and 9 bases from J, with 15 bases between. The CDR3 runs to 13 residues.